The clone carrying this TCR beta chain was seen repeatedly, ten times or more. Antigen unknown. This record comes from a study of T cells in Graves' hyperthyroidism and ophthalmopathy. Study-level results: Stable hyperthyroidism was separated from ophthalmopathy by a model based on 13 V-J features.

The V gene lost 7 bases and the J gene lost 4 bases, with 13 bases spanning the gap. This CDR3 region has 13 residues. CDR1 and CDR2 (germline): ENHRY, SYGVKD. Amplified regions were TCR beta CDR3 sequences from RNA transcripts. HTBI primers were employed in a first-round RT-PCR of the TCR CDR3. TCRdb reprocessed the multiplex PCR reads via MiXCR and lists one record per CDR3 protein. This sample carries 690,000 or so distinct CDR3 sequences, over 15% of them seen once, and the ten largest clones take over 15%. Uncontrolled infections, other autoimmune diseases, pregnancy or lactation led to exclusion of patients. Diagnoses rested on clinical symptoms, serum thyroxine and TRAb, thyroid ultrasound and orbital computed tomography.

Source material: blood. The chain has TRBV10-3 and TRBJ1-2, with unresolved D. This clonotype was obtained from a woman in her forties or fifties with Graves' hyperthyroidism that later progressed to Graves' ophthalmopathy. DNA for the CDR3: TGTGCCATCACGGAACCAGATTTCTATGGCTACACCTTC. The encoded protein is CAITEPDFYGYTF.